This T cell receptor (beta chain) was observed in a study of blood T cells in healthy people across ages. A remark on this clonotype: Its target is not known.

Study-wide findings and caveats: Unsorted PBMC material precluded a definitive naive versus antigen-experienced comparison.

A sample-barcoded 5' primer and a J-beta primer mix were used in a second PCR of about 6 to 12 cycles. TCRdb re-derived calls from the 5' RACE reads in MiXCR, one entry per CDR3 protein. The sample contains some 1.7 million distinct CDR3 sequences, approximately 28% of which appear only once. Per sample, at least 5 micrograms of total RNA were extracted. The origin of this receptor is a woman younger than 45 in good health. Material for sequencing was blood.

CDR3 amino acids: CSANGNEQFF. In DNA form, the CDR3 reads TGCAGTGCTAATGGGAATGAGCAGTTCTTC. The chain joins TRBV20-1 to TRBJ2-1, with D uncertain. V gave up 4 bases and J gave up 7 bases, with 5 bases separating them. Germline V lookup: CDR1 DFQATT, CDR2 SNEGSKA (reference sequence). The CDR3 is 10 residues long.